What follows are 13 T cell receptor beta chains derived from one specimen sequenced in a study of blood T cells in healthy people across ages. For the second PCR, which ran for about 6 to 12 cycles, a sample-barcoded 5' primer and a J-beta primer mix were used. TCRdb re-called the 5' RACE reads with MiXCR, one entry per CDR3 protein. The table lists approximately 800,000 distinct CDR3 sequences, approximately 59% of them singletons. The specimen sequenced was blood. The receptors originated from a man aged 30 to 39 in good health.

The CDR3 DNA is TGCAGTGCTAATGGCGGACGCACAGATACGCAGTATTTT. This gives the protein CSANGGRTDTQYF. V usage is TRBV20-1 and J usage is TRBJ2-3; D unclear. The length of the CDR3 is 13 residues. V lost 4 bases to trimming and J lost 1 base, with 9 bases between them. CDR1 DFQATT and CDR2 SNEGSKA come from the germline V gene (reference sequence).

This chain uses TRBV27 with TRBJ2-7, with 9 bases aligning to TRBD1. This CDR3 contains 15 residues. Looked up from germline, CDR1 is MNHEY and CDR2 is SMNVEV (reference sequence). The V gene end was trimmed by 5 bases and the J gene end by 7 bases; junction bases not matched to a gene: 12. Here the CDR3 DNA reads TGTGCCAGCAGTCCTCACCGGGACAGGGAAGTGGAGCAGTACTTC. It translates to CASSPHRDREVEQYF.

The chain combines TRBV5-1 with TRBJ2-1; D is perhaps TRBD1 (6 bases). The last part of the DNA fits TRBJ2-7 better; the J call may be wrong. The germline CDR1 and CDR2 sequences are SGHRS and YFSETQ. The CDR3 loop spans 15 amino acids. The CDR3 bases are TGCGCCAGCATACAGGGCGGACTTAACTACAATGAGCAGTACTTC. It is translated as CASIQGGLNYNEQYF.

The rearrangement uses TRBV3-1 and TRBJ1-2, with 7 bases identical to TRBD1. The length of the CDR3 is 14 residues. The trim removed 0 bases at V and 6 bases at J, leaving 4 bases unmatched. Germline-derived CDR1 and CDR2 are LGHDT and YNNKEL (reference sequence). The CDR3 region is CASSQDAGGDGYTF. CDR3 bases: TGTGCCAGCAGCCAAGATGCAGGGGGGGATGGCTACACCTTC.

The chain links TRBV20-1 to TRBJ2-5; no clear D gene. The J call is doubtful: the DNA matches TRBJ2-7 better. The CDR3 has 13 amino acids. Germline V gene data show CDR1 as DFQATT and CDR2 as SNEGSKA (reference sequence). CDR3 sequence: CSARDAVAYEQYF. Written as DNA, the CDR3 is TGCAGTGCTAGAGACGCCGTGGCCTACGAGCAGTACTTC.

Comments on this clonotype: A read error may produce the germline difference seen at one junction end. The chain employs TRBV3-1 and TRBJ2-7, with D maybe TRBD2 (6 bases). Germline CDR1 and CDR2: LGHDT and YNNKEL (reference sequence). This CDR3 comprises 14 residues. CDR3 nucleotide sequence: TGTGCCAGCAGCCCTCCGCGGGACTCCCACGAGCAGTACTTC. Translation gives CASSPPRDSHEQYF.

V and J are TRBV29-1 and TRBJ1-2, with TRBD1 as a possible D gene (6 bases). The germline V and J ends were trimmed by 0 bases and 2 bases, with 16 bases remaining between them. From germline, CDR1 is SQVTM and CDR2 ANQGSEA. This CDR3 region has 16 residues. As DNA, the CDR3 is TGCAGCGTTGAAGATACGGCGCAGGGGATAAACTATGGCTACACCTTC. Encoded protein: CSVEDTAQGINYGYTF.

This rearrangement joins TRBV7-2 to TRBJ1-2, with TRBD1 matching over 8 bases. The CDR3 consists of 14 residues. CDR1 is SGHTA, CDR2 FQGNSA, per germline. Unmatched junction bases numbered 4, after V lost 0 bases and J lost 7 bases. CDR3 DNA sequence: TGTGCCAGCAGCTTAGCGGCAGGGGGCGGTGGCTACACCTTC. Translated: CASSLAAGGGGYTF.

The V gene is TRBV7-2, the J gene TRBJ2-5; D call uncertain. The V gene lost 5 bases and the J gene lost 2 bases, with 9 bases spanning the gap. The germline V gene has CDR1 SGHTA and CDR2 FQGNSA. The CDR3 runs to 13 residues. This chain's CDR3 is CASSQTLQETQYF. Written as DNA, the CDR3 is TGTGCCAGCAGCCAAACCTTGCAAGAGACCCAGTACTTC.

In this sample, this clonotype turned up once. The genes are TRBV9 and TRBJ2-5; D possibly corresponds to TRBD2 (6 bases). TRBJ2-7 matches the DNA end more closely, so the J call is doubtful. Germline V gene lookup returns CDR1 SGDLS and CDR2 YYNGEE. This CDR3 region has 15 residues. In DNA form, the CDR3 reads TGTGCCAGCAGCCCCCTTCGGGGGACGCCCTACGAGCAGTACTTC. Amino acids: CASSPLRGTPYEQYF.

The chain carries TRBV20-1 and TRBJ2-1, with 13 bases that match TRBD2. Losses at the gene ends were 5 bases for V and 7 bases for J; bases not matched to a gene: 17. This CDR3 contains 18 residues. CDR1 and CDR2 (germline): DFQATT, SNEGSKA (reference sequence). CDR3 protein: CSAPRTSGGRLLGNEQFF. The CDR3 DNA follows: TGCAGTGCTCCGAGGACTAGCGGGGGACGTCTCTTAGGGAATGAGCAGTTCTTC.

This chain joins TRBV20-1 and TRBJ2-4; D is uncertain. From germline, CDR1 is DFQATT and CDR2 SNEGSKA (reference sequence). The CDR3 has 15 residues. V lost 1 base and J 2 bases, leaving 12 bases between the germline ends. CDR3 DNA: TGCAGTGCTAGAGGGCCGACCCTTCCCAAAAACATTCAGTACTTC. This codes for CSARGPTLPKNIQYF.

The chain links TRBV29-1 to TRBJ1-2; the D gene is possibly TRBD1 (6 bases). The CDR3 consists of 13 residues. V lost 2 bases and J lost 2, with 9 bases in between. Germline V gives CDR1 SQVTM, CDR2 ANQGSEA. This chain's CDR3 is CSVETGQNYGYTF. The CDR3 DNA is TGCAGCGTTGAAACCGGACAGAACTATGGCTACACCTTC.